A single sample gave rise to the 18 T cell receptor beta chains below, sequenced in a study of blood T cell repertoires in COVID-19. Generated by immunoSEQ multiplex PCR, the TCRdb table keeps only in-frame clones and is missing some. The table shows about 370,000 clones, with 90% occurring only once. Material for sequencing was peripheral blood. The source is a man between 18 and 29 years old with active or convalescent COVID-19.

Regarding this clone: One end of the junction does not line up with germline, which may come from a read error. V and J are TRBV5-5 and TRBJ2-6; TRBD1 is a possible D gene (5 bases). The CDR3 totals 15 residues. Germline V lookup: CDR1 SGHKS, CDR2 YYEKEE (reference sequence). Here the CDR3 reads CASSQYEAGANVLTF. CDR3 nucleotide sequence: TGTGCCAGCAGCCAGTACGAGGCTGGGGCCAACGTGCTGACTTTC.

The chain is built from TRBV9 and TRBJ1-4, with D perhaps matching TRBD1 (6 bases). Germline V gene lookup returns CDR1 SGDLS and CDR2 YYNGEE. V lost 0 bases, J lost 7 bases, and 10 bases lay in between. This CDR3 has 14 amino acids. The CDR3 sequence: CASSVGTVGEKLFF. The CDR3 bases are TGTGCCAGCAGCGTAGGGACAGTAGGTGAAAAACTGTTTTTT.

The chain recombines TRBV3-1 (or the pseudogene TRBV3-2) with TRBJ2-1; D is undetermined. From germline, CDR1 is LGHDT and CDR2 YNNKEL (reference sequence). The CDR3 covers 17 residues. With 3 bases removed from V and 0 bases from J, the gap between germline ends came to 15 bases. CDR3 residues: CASSHSRRPSSYNEQFF. The CDR3 region has the DNA TGTGCCAGCAGCCACTCCAGGCGACCCAGCTCCTACAATGAGCAGTTCTTC.

V usage is TRBV5-6 and J usage is TRBJ2-5; perhaps TRBD2 as D (6 bases). Germline CDR1 SGHDT, CDR2 YYEEEE. Deletions cut 6 bases from V and 4 bases from J, with 19 bases between. The CDR3 has 15 amino acids. CDR3 sequence reads: CASTPAGQVLETQYF. The DNA for the CDR3 is TGTGCCAGCACCCCGGCGGGGCAGGTGCTAGAGACCCAGTACTTC.

The chain combines TRBV2 with TRBJ2-1; 11 bases align to TRBD2. V trimming: 4 bases; J trimming: 9 bases; junction bases outside the gene matches: 5. The CDR3 has 14 amino acids. CDR1 SNHLY and CDR2 FYNNEI come from the germline V gene. The CDR3 here is CASSGLAGRGEQFF. The CDR3 bases are TGTGCCAGCAGTGGACTAGCGGGAAGGGGTGAGCAGTTCTTC.

This chain links TRBV28 with TRBJ1-5; D is ambiguous. The germline V and J ends were trimmed by 6 bases and 0 bases, with 9 bases remaining between them. The CDR3 sequence is 14 residues long. Germline assignment: CDR1 MDHEN and CDR2 SYDVKM. The DNA for the CDR3 is TGTGCCAGCAGAACGGACTATAGCAATCAGCCCCAGCATTTT. Protein: CASRTDYSNQPQHF.

The chain links TRBV29-1 to TRBJ2-1, with a tentative D call TRBD1 (6 bases). CDR1 and CDR2 from the germline V gene are SQVTM and ANQGSEA. The V gene lost 2 bases and the J gene lost 0 bases, with 11 bases spanning the gap. CDR3 length: 15 residues. The CDR3 DNA reads TGCAGCGTTGAAAACAGGGTCCGCTCCTACAATGAGCAGTTCTTC. Protein product: CSVENRVRSYNEQFF.

DNA of the CDR3: TGTGCCAGCAGTGAAGCAGAAGCGGGAGAGCAGTTCTTC. The encoded protein is CASSEAEAGEQFF. The V call is TRBV2, the J call TRBJ2-1; 7 bases map to TRBD2. V gave up 0 bases and J gave up 10 bases; unmatched junction bases: 3. The CDR3 extends over 13 amino acids. Germline CDR1 SNHLY, CDR2 FYNNEI.

For this clone: Other DNA sequences in this specimen translate into the identical CDR3. The genes are TRBV19 and TRBJ1-1, with D tentatively TRBD1 (5 bases). The ends were cut back, 2 bases at V and 0 bases at J, with 10 bases in the middle. CDR3 length: 15 residues. CDR1 is LNHDA, CDR2 SQIVND, per germline (reference sequence). CDR3 nucleotides: TGTGCCAGTAGTATAAGGGGCAGTATGAACACTGAAGCTTTCTTT. Its protein is CASSIRGSMNTEAFF. The variable domain in full, with the rest retrieved from reference TRBV19 and TRBJ1-1, is DGGITQSPKYLFRKEGQNVTLSCEQNLNHDAMYWYRQDPGQGLRLIYYSQIVNDFQKGDIAEGYSVSREKKESFPLTVTSAQKNPTAFYLCASSIRGSMNTEAFFGQGTRLTVV.

V and J are TRBV7-2 and TRBJ1-5; D not certain. The V end lost 5 bases, the J end lost 3 bases, and 8 bases lay between the germline ends. Germline values: CDR1 SGHTA, CDR2 FQGNSA. The CDR3 is 13 amino acids. The CDR3 loop reads CASSPRVNQPQHF. The DNA of the CDR3 is TGTGCCAGCAGCCCGAGGGTCAATCAGCCCCAGCATTTT.

V is TRBV27 and J is TRBJ1-5, with D possibly matching TRBD1 (5 bases). The CDR3 totals 15 residues. Germline CDR1 MNHEY, CDR2 SMNVEV (reference sequence). The V gene lost 5 bases and the J gene lost 0 bases, with 11 bases spanning the gap. CDR3 DNA sequence: TGTGCCAGCAGTCTCCAGGGATTTAGCAATCAGCCCCAGCATTTT. Translation: CASSLQGFSNQPQHF.

This clone was seen just once. The chain recombines TRBV7-3 with TRBJ2-2; a possible D gene is TRBD1 (5 bases). The germline V and J ends were trimmed by 2 bases and 7 bases, with 11 bases remaining between them. The CDR3 loop spans 14 amino acids. Germline values: CDR1 SGHTA, CDR2 FQGTGA. The CDR3 reads CASSLSQGGGELFF. As DNA, the CDR3 is TGTGCCAGCAGCTTATCCCAGGGTGGCGGGGAGCTGTTTTTT. Drawing the rest from reference TRBV7-3 and TRBJ2-2, the complete variable domain is GAGVSQTPSNKVTEKGKYVELRCDPISGHTALYWYRQSLGQGPEFLIYFQGTGAADDSGLPNDRFFAVRPEGSVSTLKIQRTERGDSAVYLCASSLSQGGGELFFGEGSRLTVL.

This clone was detected only once. The rearrangement joins TRBV6-5 to TRBJ2-7, with a tentative D call TRBD1 (5 bases). CDR1 is MNHEY and CDR2 is SVGAGI in the germline V gene. V shed 5 bases and J shed 5 bases, with 10 bases lying between them. CDR3 length equals 12 residues. CDR3 coding DNA: TGTGCCAGCAGTAGAAGACAGAACGAGCAGTACTTC. Translated: CASSRRQNEQYF.

The V and J genes are TRBV2 and TRBJ1-2, with TRBD1 matching over 8 bases. Germline values: CDR1 SNHLY, CDR2 FYNNEI. The V and J ends lost 4 bases and 2 bases, in that order; junction bases with no gene match: 0. The CDR3 has 13 amino acids. The DNA for the CDR3 is TGTGCCAGCAGTGGACAGGGGAACTATGGCTACACCTTC. This encodes CASSGQGNYGYTF.

CDR3 sequence reads: CASSFRVSGNQPQHF. As DNA, the CDR3 is TGTGCCAGCAGCTTCAGGGTATCGGGCAATCAGCCCCAGCATTTT. V and J are TRBV5-6 and TRBJ1-5; tentatively, D is TRBD1 (5 bases). Trimming left V 2 bases short and J 2 bases short, with 11 bases between. The CDR3 is made up of 15 amino acids. The germline CDR1 and CDR2 sequences are SGHDT and YYEEEE. Full variable domain (outside the CDR3, taken from reference TRBV5-6 and TRBJ1-5): DAGVTQSPTHLIKTRGQQVTLRCSPKSGHDTVSWYQQALGQGPQFIFQYYEEEERQRGNFPDRFSGHQFPNYSSELNVNALLLGDSALYLCASSFRVSGNQPQHFGDGTRLSIL.

The chain combines TRBV3-1 (or the pseudogene TRBV3-2) with TRBJ2-1; 13 nucleotides line up with TRBD2. CDR3 size: 16 residues. V lost 4 bases and J lost 7; bases outside the gene matches: 7. Per germline, CDR1 LGHDT and CDR2 YNNKEL (reference sequence). CDR3 loop: CASSRRTSGSSNEQFF. CDR3 nucleotides: TGTGCCAGCAGCCGTCGGACTAGCGGGAGTAGTAATGAGCAGTTCTTC.

This clone was recorded a few times. The chain uses TRBV7-9 and TRBJ1-6; D is perhaps TRBD1 (6 bases). CDR1 is SEHNR and CDR2 is FQNEAQ in the germline V gene (reference sequence). Trimming shortened V by 0 bases and J by 9 bases, and 9 bases separated the two germline ends. The CDR3 extends over 14 amino acids. The CDR3 loop reads CASSLAGAGSPLHF. In nucleotides, the CDR3 is TGTGCCAGCAGCTTAGCGGGGGCGGGTTCACCCCTCCACTTT.

The J gene is TRBJ1-3, the V gene TRBV9, with D perhaps matching TRBD1 (5 bases). Trimming took 4 bases from V and 3 from J, leaving 11 bases between them. The CDR3 runs 14 residues. Germline V gives CDR1 SGDLS, CDR2 YYNGEE. The chain's CDR3 is CASSREGVGNTIYF. DNA of the CDR3: TGTGCCAGCAGCAGAGAAGGGGTTGGAAACACCATATATTTT. Combining the CDR3 with reference TRBV9 and TRBJ1-3 gives the whole variable domain DSGVTQTPKHLITATGQRVTLRCSPRSGDLSVYWYQQSLDQGLQFLIQYYNGEERAKGNILERFSAQQFPDLHSELNLSSLELGDSALYFCASSREGVGNTIYFGEGSWLTVV.